A single sample is the source of the 10 T cell receptor beta chains below, sequenced in a study of blood T cell repertoires in COVID-19. Produced via immunoSEQ multiplex PCR; TCRdb's table is partial and in-frame only. This table holds approximately 140,000 clones, 80% to 90% found once. Sequencing was performed on peripheral blood. These receptors were obtained from a human donor with acute or convalescent COVID-19. The donor label of this sample is uncertain.

This chain links TRBV18 with TRBJ1-1, with a weak D call TRBD1 (6 bases). There are 15 residues in the CDR3. Trimming removed 0 bases from V and 5 bases from J, with 13 bases in between. Germline assignment: CDR1 KGHSH and CDR2 LQKENI. In DNA form, the CDR3 reads TGTGCCAGCTCACCACCGACAGGCCCCGGGACTGAAGCTTTCTTT. It encodes CASSPPTGPGTEAFF.

The chain joins TRBV7-8 to TRBJ1-3; perhaps TRBD1 as D (5 bases). The V end lost 6 bases, the J end lost 0 bases, and 12 bases lay between the germline ends. The CDR3 extends over 15 amino acids. Looked up from germline, CDR1 is SGHVS and CDR2 is FQNEAQ. CDR3 region: CASSGRGGSGNTIYF. The CDR3 DNA reads TGTGCCAGCAGTGGACGGGGGGGCTCTGGAAACACCATATATTTT. Full variable domain (remainder filled in from reference TRBV7-8 and TRBJ1-3): GAGVSQSPRYKVAKRGQDVALRCDPISGHVSLFWYQQALGQGPEFLTYFQNEAQLDKSGLPSDRFFAERPEGSVSTLKIQRTQQEDSAVYLCASSGRGGSGNTIYFGEGSWLTVV.

The chain is built from TRBV4-1 and TRBJ2-1; 11 nucleotides agree with TRBD2. Trimming removed 4 bases from V and 3 bases from J; junction bases left unmatched: 2. The CDR3 length is 15 residues. Germline values: CDR1 MGHRA, CDR2 YSYEKL. In DNA, the CDR3 is TGCGCCAGCAGCCCCGGGACTAGCGGCTACAATGAGCAGTTCTTC. Translating gives CASSPGTSGYNEQFF.

This clone appeared a single time. The genes are TRBV29-1 and TRBJ2-7, with TRBD2 as a possible D gene (6 bases). Germline-derived CDR1 and CDR2 are SQVTM and ANQGSEA. Trimming took 3 bases from V and 3 from J, leaving 15 bases between them. The CDR3 is 14 residues long. In DNA form, the CDR3 reads TGCAGCGTTGAGAGGGAGGAGGGAGGCTACGAGCAGTACTTC. Residues: CSVEREEGGYEQYF.

The chain recombines TRBV9 with TRBJ1-5, with a tentative D call TRBD1 (5 bases). The CDR3 is 14 amino acids. CDR1 and CDR2 (germline): SGDLS, YYNGEE. V was pared by 2 bases and J by 5 bases, with 11 bases between. DNA of the CDR3: TGTGCCAGCAGCGTCGGGGGGTGGGATCAGCCCCAGCATTTT. Amino acids: CASSVGGWDQPQHF.

In regard to this clone: The same CDR3 can be traced to other DNA sequences in this sample. The chain joins TRBV7-3 to TRBJ1-1; 7 nucleotides match TRBD1. V trimming: 6 bases; J trimming: 1 base; junction bases outside the gene matches: 2. The germline CDR1 and CDR2 sequences are SGHTA and FQGTGA. The CDR3 covers 13 residues. CDR3 DNA sequence: TGTGCCAGCAGTAGACAGGGGAACACTGAAGCTTTCTTT. Protein product: CASSRQGNTEAFF.

The chain recombines TRBV4-1 with TRBJ1-1; a possible D gene is TRBD1 (5 bases). Germline V gene lookup returns CDR1 MGHRA and CDR2 YSYEKL. This CDR3 comprises 14 residues. V lost 1 base to trimming and J lost 4 bases, with 10 bases between them. CDR3 sequence: CASSQAGGGTEAFF. CDR3 DNA: TGCGCCAGCAGCCAAGCTGGCGGGGGCACTGAAGCTTTCTTT.

The chain links TRBV19 to TRBJ2-2, with TRBD1 matching over 9 bases. V gave up 1 base and J gave up 2 bases; unmatched junction bases: 5. This CDR3 comprises 17 residues. Per germline, CDR1 LNHDA and CDR2 SQIVND (reference sequence). The CDR3, as DNA: TGTGCCAGTAGTATAGCCTGGGACAGGGTTAACACCGGGGAGCTGTTTTTT. Protein sequence: CASSIAWDRVNTGELFF.

The rearrangement links TRBV19 to TRBJ1-6; D remains unclear. V was pared by 7 bases and J by 0 bases, with 10 bases between. The CDR3 length is 15 residues. The V gene's germline CDR1 is LNHDA and CDR2 SQIVND (reference sequence). CDR3 loop: CASMTRSSYNSPLHF. The CDR3 coding sequence is TGTGCCAGTATGACCCGGAGCTCCTATAATTCACCCCTCCACTTT.

The chain has TRBV6-5 and TRBJ1-2; TRBD1 aligns across 7 bases. Germline CDR1 is MNHEY and CDR2 is SVGAGI. V dropped 6 bases and J dropped 6; count of bases not matched to a gene: 10. This CDR3 contains 14 residues. The CDR3 loop reads CASSLEGAGNGYTF. CDR3 nucleotide sequence: TGTGCCAGCAGCCTCGAGGGGGCAGGGAATGGCTACACCTTC.